This T cell receptor beta chain was sequenced for a study of HIV-infected patients and healthy controls. The CDR3 contains 16 residues. The trim removed 4 bases at V and 8 bases at J, leaving 11 bases unmatched. Germline V CDR1 and CDR2: KGHDR, SFDVKD. This clonotype was seen many times. TCRdb reprocessed the 5' RACE reads via MiXCR and lists one record per CDR3 protein. The sample contains some 19,000 distinct CDR3 sequences, 16% of which appear only once. The chain joins TRBV24-1 to TRBJ2-3; TRBD2 matches 10 bases. This receptor was obtained from a human donor in good health. Sample: CD8+ T cells from blood. This CDR3 is CATSDHKRGGRATQYF. The CDR3 region has the DNA TGTGCCACCAGTGACCACAAGCGGGGGGGCCGGGCTACGCAGTATTTT.